Listed here are 27 T cell receptor beta chains from one sample, sequenced in a study of spatial heterogeneity in lung cancer. Time point indicated: sample taken at primary tumor resection. Unsorted tumor, nontumor lung tissue or cryopreserved PBMC supplied the whole RNA. Each CDR3 protein is one row after TCRdb ran MiXCR on the 5' RACE reads. The repertoire holds about 38,000 distinct CDR3 sequences, approximately 7.5% seen once, with 25% to 35% in the top ten. The material was PBMCs, obtained at surgery. These receptors all come from a male donor with early-stage non-small cell lung cancer.

This clonotype appeared many times. V gene TRBV5-4 combines with J gene TRBJ2-3; 10 nucleotides agree with TRBD2. Per germline, CDR1 SGHNT and CDR2 YYREEE (reference sequence). The trim removed 0 bases at V and 0 bases at J, leaving 1 base unmatched. The CDR3 is 16 residues long. This chain's CDR3 is CASSLGLAGSTDTQYF. The CDR3 nucleotides read TGTGCCAGCAGCTTGGGACTAGCGGGTAGCACAGATACGCAGTATTTT.

V is TRBV14 and J is TRBJ2-3; TRBD2 matches at 13 bases. Germline V gene data show CDR1 as SGHDN and CDR2 as FVKESK. The junction had 4 bases not matched to a gene; V was cut back by 7 bases and J by 0 bases. The CDR3 is 16 residues long. Written as DNA, the CDR3 is TGTGCCAGCAACAGACTAGCGGGGGGTAGCACAGATACGCAGTATTTT. This encodes CASNRLAGGSTDTQYF.

This clonotype was seen repeatedly, ten times or more. V usage is TRBV27 and J usage is TRBJ1-6; D is unresolved. The CDR3 has 14 amino acids. Germline-derived CDR1 and CDR2 are MNHEY and SMNVEV (reference sequence). V shed 5 bases and J shed 0 bases, with 5 bases lying between them. The CDR3 region has the DNA TGTGCCAGCAGTACCCCCTCCTATAATTCACCCCTCCACTTT. Translated: CASSTPSYNSPLHF.

This clonotype occurred a few times. The V call is TRBV6-6, the J call TRBJ1-3, with D tentatively TRBD1 (6 bases). With 9 bases removed from V and 2 bases from J, the gap between germline ends came to 11 bases. The CDR3 runs 13 residues. Germline V gene data show CDR1 as MNHNY and CDR2 as SVGAGI (reference sequence). The CDR3 DNA is TGTGCCAGTACAGGGAATACTGGAAACACCATATATTTT. Protein product: CASTGNTGNTIYF.

This clonotype was counted ten times or more. The chain links TRBV9 to TRBJ1-3; D gene ambiguous. The CDR3 has 14 amino acids. Germline V gene sequence: CDR1 SGDLS, CDR2 YYNGEE. Deletions cut 1 base from V and 0 bases from J, with 5 bases between. DNA of the CDR3: TGTGCCAGCAGCGTATACAGCTCTGGAAACACCATATATTTT. It codes for CASSVYSSGNTIYF.

By sample fraction, this clonotype is medium-sized. At one boundary the junction diverges from the germline segment, which might be a read error. The chain employs TRBV20-1 and TRBJ2-7, with D perhaps assigned TRBD1 or TRBD2 (5 bases each). The CDR3 contains 12 residues. Germline values: CDR1 DFQATT, CDR2 SNEGSKA (reference sequence). The CDR3 region is CSARETGTIENF. The CDR3 DNA is TGCAGTGCTAGAGAAACCGGGACCATCGAAAACTTC.

This clonotype was detected ten times or more. Here the CDR3 reads CASSVTSGVQETQYF. The CDR3, as DNA: TGTGCCAGCAGCGTTACTAGCGGGGTACAAGAGACCCAGTACTTC. V is TRBV9 and J is TRBJ2-5; 10 bases fit TRBD2. This CDR3 contains 15 residues. After removal of 2 bases from V and 2 bases from J, the junction contained 3 bases not matched to a gene. Per germline, CDR1 SGDLS and CDR2 YYNGEE.

This clonotype was detected many times. The chain joins TRBV7-3 to TRBJ2-3; D is undetermined. CDR1 and CDR2 (germline): SGHTA, FQGTGA. This CDR3 spans 16 amino acids. V was pared by 5 bases and J by 0 bases, with 15 bases between. The CDR3 DNA sequence: TGTGCCAGCAGCCAGGATCCGGACGGCAGCACAGATACGCAGTATTTT. Protein product: CASSQDPDGSTDTQYF.

In this sample, this clonotype turned up many times. V usage is TRBV3-2 and J usage is TRBJ2-7; the table calls TRBD2, which could not be checked here. TRBV3-2 is a pseudogene segment. The CDR3 loop spans 19 amino acids. CDR3 amino acids: CASSLKQEGKPSVAYEQYV. The DNA for the CDR3 is TGTGCCAGCAGCCTAAAACAGGAGGGGAAGCCATCCGTAGCCTACGAGCAGTACGTC.

The chain combines TRBV20-1 with TRBJ1-2; weak D call: TRBD1 (5 bases). The CDR3 loop spans 17 amino acids. Between the trimmed V and J ends, which lost 3 bases and 0 bases, there was a span of 20 bases. Germline V gene sequence: CDR1 DFQATT, CDR2 SNEGSKA (reference sequence). DNA of the CDR3: TGCAGTGCTAGGACCGGCCACGGTCAGGGTCCTAACTATGGCTACACCTTC. This encodes CSARTGHGQGPNYGYTF.

This clonotype occurred many times. This rearrangement joins TRBV20-1 to TRBJ1-5; the D is unclear. Trimming left V 2 bases short and J 6 bases short, with 8 bases between. The CDR3 extends over 12 amino acids. CDR1 is DFQATT and CDR2 is SNEGSKA in the germline V gene (reference sequence). This CDR3 is CSARPGGQPQHF. In DNA form, the CDR3 reads TGCAGTGCTAGACCGGGCGGTCAGCCCCAGCATTTT.

This clonotype was observed many times. V usage is TRBV28 and J usage is TRBJ1-6, with a possible D match to TRBD1 (5 bases). The CDR3 consists of 15 residues. Trimming pared 2 bases from V and 10 bases from J, leaving 15 bases between. Per germline, CDR1 MDHEN and CDR2 SYDVKM. As DNA, the CDR3 is TGTGCCAGCAGTTTAAGCGCAGGGATGGGGTCACCCCTCCACTTT. The encoded protein is CASSLSAGMGSPLHF.

As regards this clonotype: A read error may explain this, as a much larger clone is one base away. This chain connects TRBV5-1 to TRBJ2-1; possibly TRBD2 for D (7 bases). The CDR3 runs 14 residues. Per the germline V gene, CDR1 is SGHRS and CDR2 is YFSETQ. The CDR3 sequence: CASSLQGRDNELFF. In DNA form, the CDR3 reads TGCGCCAGCAGCTTGCAGGGGAGGGACAATGAGCTGTTCTTC.

This clonotype is medium-sized in the sample. CDR3 sequence: CASRLATHNEQFF. Here the CDR3 DNA reads TGTGCCAGCAGACTAGCCACACACAATGAGCAGTTCTTC. The chain employs TRBV6-5 and TRBJ2-1, with D tentatively TRBD2 (6 bases). The CDR3 has 13 amino acids. The V end lost 6 bases, the J end lost 5 bases, and 11 bases lay between the germline ends. CDR1 is MNHEY and CDR2 is SVGAGI in the germline V gene.

This clonotype was seen repeatedly, ten times or more. This chain links TRBV29-1 with TRBJ1-1, with 7 bases fitting TRBD1. J was trimmed by 1 base and V by 7 bases; bases with no gene match: 6. Germline CDR1 reads SQVTM; CDR2 reads ANQGSEA. The CDR3 length is 13 residues. This CDR3 is CSAPGQTNTEAFF. CDR3 nucleotides: TGCAGCGCTCCGGGACAGACGAACACTGAAGCTTTCTTT.

By sample share, this clonotype is medium-sized. The chain has TRBV30 and TRBJ2-3; 9 nucleotides line up with TRBD2. This CDR3 is built from 14 residues. Germline CDR1 GTSNPN, CDR2 SVGIG (reference sequence). The J segment lost 11 bases and the V segment lost 4 bases, leaving 13 bases of the junction unmatched. CDR3 sequence reads: CAWTAGSSGNVQYF. CDR3 DNA: TGTGCCTGGACGGCAGGGTCTAGCGGGAATGTGCAGTATTTT.

The V call is TRBV11-2, the J call TRBJ2-1; 8 bases align to TRBD2. The CDR3 has 16 residues. V gave up 5 bases and J gave up 1 base; unmatched junction bases: 7. CDR1 and CDR2 (germline): SGHAT, FQNNGV. CDR3 nucleotide sequence: TGTGCCAGCAGCGAACTGAGCGGGGGTTCCTACAATGAGCAGTTCTTC. Encoded protein: CASSELSGGSYNEQFF.

This clonotype came up a few times. V is TRBV7-2 and J is TRBJ2-5, with 7 bases matching TRBD1. Germline V gene sequence: CDR1 SGHTA, CDR2 FQGNSA. The CDR3 is 15 amino acids. The ends lost 4 bases at V and 3 bases at J; junction bases unmatched: 8. CDR3 residues: CASSWDSRVKETQYF. In nucleotides, the CDR3 is TGTGCCAGCAGCTGGGACAGCCGGGTAAAAGAGACCCAGTACTTC.

This clonotype showed up many times. The chain couples TRBV5-1 to TRBJ2-3, with TRBD2 as a possible D gene (5 bases). There are 15 residues in the CDR3. The V and J ends lost 0 bases and 6 bases respectively, with 14 bases between them. CDR1 SGHRS and CDR2 YFSETQ come from the germline V gene. Here the CDR3 DNA reads TGCGCCAGCAGCTTGGAAGGACCGTGGAGGGATACGCAGTATTTT. Encoded protein: CASSLEGPWRDTQYF.

The rearrangement uses TRBV5-5 and TRBJ2-7, with D possibly TRBD1 on 6 matching bases. This CDR3 contains 15 residues. Per the germline V gene, CDR1 is SGHKS and CDR2 is YYEKEE (reference sequence). V was shortened by 4 bases and J by 1 base, with 15 bases between the two germline ends. CDR3 in DNA: TGTGCCAGCAGCCCCTACACGACAGGATCCTACGAGCAGTACGTC. Its protein is CASSPYTTGSYEQYV.

This clonotype has at least ten counts. V gene TRBV7-2 combines with J gene TRBJ2-2; TRBD1 might be the D (5 bases). This CDR3 is built from 14 residues. The germline gives CDR1 SGHTA, CDR2 FQGNSA. V was pared by 1 base and J by 7 bases, with 10 bases between. The CDR3 DNA sequence: TGTGCCAGCAGCTTAGAAGGGGTTGGCGGGGAGCTGTTTTTT. It is translated as CASSLEGVGGELFF.

This clonotype has just a few counts. The chain employs TRBV4-1 and TRBJ2-7, with TRBD2 matching over 12 bases. The CDR3 is 18 residues long. Germline values: CDR1 MGHRA, CDR2 YSYEKL. Trimming cost V 1 base and J 2 bases; bases outside gene matches: 9. CDR3 bases: TGCGCCAGCAGCCAAGCGCAGCTAGCGGGAGGGCCAGCCTACGAGCAGTACGTC. Translation: CASSQAQLAGGPAYEQYV.

This clonotype was detected a few times. The chain joins TRBV7-9 to TRBJ2-3; no reliable D call. Germline-derived CDR1 and CDR2 are SEHNR and FQNEAQ (reference sequence). Trimming shortened V by 5 bases and J by 4 bases, and 13 bases separated the two germline ends. The CDR3 contains 14 residues. The CDR3 nucleotides read TGTGCCAGCAGCGACCCTCAGAAGCCAGATACGCAGTATTTT. This gives the protein CASSDPQKPDTQYF.

In its sample, this clonotype was seen a few times. This chain links TRBV11-2 with TRBJ2-1; 7 bases agree with TRBD2. Looked up from germline, CDR1 is SGHAT and CDR2 is FQNNGV. The length of the CDR3 is 14 residues. J was trimmed by 4 bases and V by 6 bases; bases with no gene match: 6. The CDR3 loop is CASSLSGPYNEQFF. CDR3 in DNA: TGTGCCAGCAGTCTTAGCGGGCCGTACAATGAGCAGTTCTTC.

This clonotype has just a few counts. The chain uses TRBV10-3 and TRBJ2-7; possibly TRBD1 for D (5 bases). V lost 4 bases to trimming and J lost 0 bases, with 10 bases between them. The CDR3 covers 14 residues. Germline-derived CDR1 and CDR2 are ENHRY and SYGVKD. In nucleotides, the CDR3 is TGTGCCATCAGTGCCGACAGAAGCTCCTACGAGCAGTACGTC. Its protein is CAISADRSSYEQYV.

This chain uses TRBV20-1 with TRBJ1-1; 10 bases are shared with TRBD1. The length of the CDR3 is 14 residues. CDR1 is DFQATT, CDR2 SNEGSKA, per germline (reference sequence). V dropped 6 bases and J dropped 8; count of bases not matched to a gene: 12. Here the CDR3 reads CSAPKGQGHKEAFF. DNA of the CDR3: TGCAGTGCCCCTAAGGGACAGGGGCATAAAGAAGCTTTCTTT.

This clonotype showed up many times. The J gene is TRBJ2-5, the V gene TRBV4-2; perhaps TRBD2 as D (5 bases). The germline V and J ends were trimmed by 1 base and 3 bases, with 12 bases remaining between them. In germline, CDR1 is LGHNA, CDR2 YNFKEQ. The CDR3 is 15 residues long. The CDR3 region has the DNA TGTGCCAGCAGCCAAGCAGCCGGGAACGAAGAGACCCAGTACTTC. Amino acids: CASSQAAGNEETQYF.